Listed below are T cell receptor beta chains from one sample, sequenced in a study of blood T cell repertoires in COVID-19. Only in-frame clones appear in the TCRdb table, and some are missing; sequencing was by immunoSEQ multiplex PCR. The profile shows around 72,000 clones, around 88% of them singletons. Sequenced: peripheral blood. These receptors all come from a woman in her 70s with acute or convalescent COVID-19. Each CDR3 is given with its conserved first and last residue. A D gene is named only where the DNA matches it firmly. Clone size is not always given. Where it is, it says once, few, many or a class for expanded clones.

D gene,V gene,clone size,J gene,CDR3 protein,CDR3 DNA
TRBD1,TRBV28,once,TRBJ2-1,CASSLVDRVDEQFF,TGTGCCAGCAGTTTAGTGGACAGGGTCGATGAGCAGTTCTTC
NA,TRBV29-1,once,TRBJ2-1,CSVEGDFGNEQFF,TGCAGCGTTGAGGGGGACTTCGGCAATGAGCAGTTCTTC
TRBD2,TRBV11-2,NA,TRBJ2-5,CASSFGTLAGGRAETQYF,TGTGCCAGCAGCTTCGGCACTCTAGCGGGGGGGAGGGCAGAGACCCAGTACTTC
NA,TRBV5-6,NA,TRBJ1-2,CASSLVSWGHYGYTF,TGTGCCAGCAGCTTGGTATCATGGGGCCATTATGGCTACACCTTC
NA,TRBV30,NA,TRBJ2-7,CAWRPFGNEQYF,TGTGCCTGGAGGCCCTTCGGGAACGAGCAGTACTTC
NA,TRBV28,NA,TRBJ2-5,CASRPGWRETQYF,TGTGCCAGCCGCCCGGGGTGGCGGGAGACCCAGTACTTC
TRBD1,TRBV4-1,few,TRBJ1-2,CASSPEGQGEENGYTF,TGCGCCAGCAGCCCCGAGGGACAGGGAGAAGAAAACGGCTACACCTTC
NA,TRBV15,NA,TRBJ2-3,CATSTRTGADTQYF,TGTGCCACCAGCACGCGAACAGGCGCAGATACGCAGTATTTT
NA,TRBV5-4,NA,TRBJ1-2,CASSLRQGIGYTF,TGTGCCAGCAGCTTGAGGCAGGGGATTGGCTACACCTTC
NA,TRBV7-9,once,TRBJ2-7,CASSPGTFEQYF,TGTGCCAGCAGCCCAGGGACATTTGAGCAGTACTTC
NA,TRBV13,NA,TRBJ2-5,CASSLGRLYQETQYF,TGTGCCAGCAGCTTAGGGCGATTGTACCAAGAGACCCAGTACTTC
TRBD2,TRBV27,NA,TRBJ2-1,CASSLFLGAGGPDNEQFF,TGTGCCAGCAGTTTATTTCTGGGCGCGGGAGGGCCTGACAATGAGCAGTTCTTC
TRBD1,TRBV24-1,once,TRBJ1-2,CATTQGANYGYTF,TGTGCCACCACTCAGGGGGCGAACTATGGCTACACCTTC
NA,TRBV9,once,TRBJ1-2,CASSVVGGEGYGYTF,TGTGCCAGCAGCGTAGTTGGGGGCGAGGGCTATGGCTACACCTTC
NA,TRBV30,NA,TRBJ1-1,CASHRERRAANTEAFF,TGTGCCTCCCACAGGGAACGTCGGGCCGCGAACACTGAAGCTTTCTTT
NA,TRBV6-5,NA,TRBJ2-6,CASSPGSGANVLTF,TGTGCCAGCAGTCCGGGCTCTGGGGCCAACGTCCTGACTTTC
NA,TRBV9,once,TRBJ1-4,CASSPGGGFSLEKLFF,TGTGCCAGCAGCCCAGGTGGAGGGTTTTCGCTAGAAAAACTGTTTTTT
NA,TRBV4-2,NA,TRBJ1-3,CASSSTDVRYSGNTIYF,TGTGCCAGCAGCTCGACAGACGTACGCTACTCTGGAAACACCATATATTTT
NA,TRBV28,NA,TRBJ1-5,CASSFPWAGVIQPQHF,TGTGCCAGCAGTTTCCCGTGGGCAGGGGTTATACAGCCCCAGCATTTT
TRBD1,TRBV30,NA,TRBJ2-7,CAWSVQGYEQYF,TGTGCCTGGAGTGTACAGGGGTACGAGCAGTACTTC
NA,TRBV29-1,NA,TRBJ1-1,CSIRVFLNTEAFF,TGCAGCATCCGGGTCTTCTTGAACACTGAAGCTTTCTTT
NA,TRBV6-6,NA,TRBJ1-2,CASWGVNGYTF,TGTGCCAGCTGGGGGGTAAATGGCTACACCTTC
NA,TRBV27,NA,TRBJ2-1,CASSFPGQMNEQFF,TGTGCCAGCAGTTTCCCTGGTCAGATGAATGAGCAGTTCTTC
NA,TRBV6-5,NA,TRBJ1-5,CASRDSNQPQHF,TGTGCCAGCAGGGACAGTAATCAGCCCCAGCATTTT
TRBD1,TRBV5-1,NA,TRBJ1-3,CASSPGQLVSGNTIYF,TGCGCCAGCAGCCCGGGACAGTTGGTCTCTGGAAACACCATATATTTT
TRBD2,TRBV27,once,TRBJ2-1,CASNVAGGLYNEQFF,TGTGCCAGCAACGTAGCGGGGGGGCTCTACAATGAGCAGTTCTTC
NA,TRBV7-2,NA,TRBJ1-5,CASSLFQYNQPQHF,TGTGCCAGCAGCTTATTTCAGTACAATCAGCCCCAGCATTTT
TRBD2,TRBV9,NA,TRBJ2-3,CASSASGTSGLIGTQYF,TGTGCCAGCAGCGCCTCCGGGACTAGCGGTTTGATCGGTACGCAGTATTTT
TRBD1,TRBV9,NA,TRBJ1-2,CASSVGRGSGYGYTF,TGTGCCAGCAGCGTAGGCAGGGGGTCCGGCTATGGCTACACCTTC
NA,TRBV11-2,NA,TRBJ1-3,CASSSDGRVGNTIYF,TGTGCCAGCAGCTCGGACGGGAGGGTCGGAAACACCATATATTTT
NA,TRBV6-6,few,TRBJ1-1,CASSYLGGRTEAFF,TGTGCCAGCAGTTACTTAGGAGGGAGGACTGAAGCTTTCTTT
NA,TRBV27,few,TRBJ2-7,CASMAAAEFYEQYF,TGTGCCAGCATGGCGGCCGCGGAATTCTACGAGCAGTACTTC
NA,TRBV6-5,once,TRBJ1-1,CASRHSGAGAFF,TGTGCCAGCAGACACTCAGGGGCAGGAGCTTTCTTT
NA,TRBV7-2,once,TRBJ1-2,CASSFREGTNYGYTF,TGTGCCAGCAGCTTCAGGGAGGGAACTAACTATGGCTACACCTTC
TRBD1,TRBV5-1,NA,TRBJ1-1,CASSLSDREEEAFF,TGCGCCAGCAGCCTGTCTGACAGGGAGGAAGAAGCTTTCTTT
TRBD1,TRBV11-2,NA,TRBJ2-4,CASSGYDRGGIQYF,TGTGCCAGCAGCGGTTACGACAGGGGGGGCATTCAGTACTTC
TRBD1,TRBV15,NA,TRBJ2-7,CATSRGDSSYEQYF,TGTGCCACCAGCAGAGGGGACAGCTCCTACGAGCAGTACTTC
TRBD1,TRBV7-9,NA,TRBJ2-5,CASSPGKGAIGETQYF,TGTGCCAGCAGCCCCGGAAAGGGGGCGATCGGGGAGACCCAGTACTTC
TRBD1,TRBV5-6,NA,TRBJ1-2,CASSLGDSGYTF,TGTGCCAGCAGCTTGGGGGACAGCGGCTACACCTTC
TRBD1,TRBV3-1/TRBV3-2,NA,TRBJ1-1,CASRGQGGTEAFF,TGTGCCAGCAGGGGACAGGGAGGTACTGAAGCTTTCTTT
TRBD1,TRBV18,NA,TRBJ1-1,CASSPIITGDTEAFF,TGTGCCAGCTCACCAATCATAACAGGGGACACTGAAGCTTTCTTT
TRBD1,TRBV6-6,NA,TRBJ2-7,CASSRQGPSYEQYF,TGTGCCAGCAGTCGACAGGGCCCCTCCTACGAGCAGTACTTC
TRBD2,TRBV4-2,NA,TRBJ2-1,CASSQESSGYGNEQFF,TGTGCCAGCAGCCAAGAATCTAGCGGGTATGGCAATGAGCAGTTCTTC
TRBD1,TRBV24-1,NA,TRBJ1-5,CATSDWTGGNQPQHF,TGTGCCACCAGTGATTGGACAGGGGGCAATCAGCCCCAGCATTTT
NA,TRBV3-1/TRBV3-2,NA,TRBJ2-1,CASSQDPGDYDNEQFF,TGTGCCAGCAGCCAAGATCCAGGGGACTACGACAATGAGCAGTTCTTC
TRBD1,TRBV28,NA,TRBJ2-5,CASSSPGTGQETQYF,TGTGCCAGCAGTTCCCCTGGGACAGGTCAAGAGACCCAGTACTTC
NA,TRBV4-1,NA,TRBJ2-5,CASSRDPGMQETQYF,TGCGCCAGCAGCCGAGACCCAGGGATGCAAGAGACCCAGTACTTC
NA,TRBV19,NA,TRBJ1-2,CASSKDAGASYGYTF,TGTGCCAGTAGTAAGGATGCTGGAGCGTCCTATGGCTACACCTTC
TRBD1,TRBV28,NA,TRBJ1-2,CASSLGGQGVHGYTF,TGTGCCAGCAGTTTAGGGGGACAGGGAGTACATGGCTACACCTTC
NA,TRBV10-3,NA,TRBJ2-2,CAISEVPPGTGELFF,TGTGCCATCAGTGAGGTTCCCCCGGGGACCGGGGAGCTGTTTTTT
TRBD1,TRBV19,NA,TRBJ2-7,CASSDVQGAGYEQYF,TGTGCCAGTAGTGATGTCCAGGGGGCGGGCTACGAGCAGTACTTC
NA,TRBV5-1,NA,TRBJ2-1,CASSLGTTYNEQFF,TGCGCCAGCAGCTTGGGGACTACCTACAATGAGCAGTTCTTC
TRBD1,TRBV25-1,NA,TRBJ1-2,CASSEPGRQGYGYTF,TGTGCCAGCAGTGAACCCGGCAGACAGGGCTATGGCTACACCTTC
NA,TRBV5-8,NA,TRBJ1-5,CASTVLGNQPQHF,TGTGCCAGCACAGTGCTCGGGAATCAGCCCCAGCATTTT
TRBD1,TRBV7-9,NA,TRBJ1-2,CASSRTGNGYTF,TGTGCCAGCAGCCGGACAGGGAATGGCTACACCTTC
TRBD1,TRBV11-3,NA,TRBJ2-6,CASSFGGQGTGANVLTF,TGTGCCAGCAGCTTTGGGGGACAGGGGACTGGGGCCAACGTCCTGACTTTC
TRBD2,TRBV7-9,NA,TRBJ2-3,CASSFPLAGMYF,TGTGCCAGCAGCTTCCCGCTAGCGGGGATGTATTTT